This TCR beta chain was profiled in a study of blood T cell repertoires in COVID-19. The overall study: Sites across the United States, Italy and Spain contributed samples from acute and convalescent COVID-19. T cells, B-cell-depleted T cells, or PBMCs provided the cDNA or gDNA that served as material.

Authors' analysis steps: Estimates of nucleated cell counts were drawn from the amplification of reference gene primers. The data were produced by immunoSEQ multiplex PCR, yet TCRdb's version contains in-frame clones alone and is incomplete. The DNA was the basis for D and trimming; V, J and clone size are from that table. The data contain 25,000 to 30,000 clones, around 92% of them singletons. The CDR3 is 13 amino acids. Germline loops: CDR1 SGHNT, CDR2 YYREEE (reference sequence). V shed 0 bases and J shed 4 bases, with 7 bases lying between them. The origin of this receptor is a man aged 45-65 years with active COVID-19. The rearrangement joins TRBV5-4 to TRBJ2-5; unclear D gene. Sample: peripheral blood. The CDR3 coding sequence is TGTGCCAGCAGCTTGGCGTTAGCAGAGACCCAGTACTTC. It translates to CASSLALAETQYF.